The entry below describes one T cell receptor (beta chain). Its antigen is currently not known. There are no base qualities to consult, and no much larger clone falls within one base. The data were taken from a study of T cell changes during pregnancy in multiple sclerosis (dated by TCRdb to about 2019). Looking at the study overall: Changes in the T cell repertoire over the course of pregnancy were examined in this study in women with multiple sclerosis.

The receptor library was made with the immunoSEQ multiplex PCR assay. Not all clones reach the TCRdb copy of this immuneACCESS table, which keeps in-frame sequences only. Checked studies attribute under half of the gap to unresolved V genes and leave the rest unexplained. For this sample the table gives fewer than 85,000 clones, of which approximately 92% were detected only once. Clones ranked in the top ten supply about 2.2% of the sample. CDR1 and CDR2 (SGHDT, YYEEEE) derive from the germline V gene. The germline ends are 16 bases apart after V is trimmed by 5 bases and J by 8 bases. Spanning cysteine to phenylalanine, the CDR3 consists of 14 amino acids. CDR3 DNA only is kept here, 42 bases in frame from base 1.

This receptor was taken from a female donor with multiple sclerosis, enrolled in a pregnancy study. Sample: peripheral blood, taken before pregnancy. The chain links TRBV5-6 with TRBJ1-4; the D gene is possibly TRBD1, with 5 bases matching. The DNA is TGTGCCAGCAGACTCCGGGCTGGGGGGGAAAAACTGTTTTTT. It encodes CASRLRAGGEKLFF.